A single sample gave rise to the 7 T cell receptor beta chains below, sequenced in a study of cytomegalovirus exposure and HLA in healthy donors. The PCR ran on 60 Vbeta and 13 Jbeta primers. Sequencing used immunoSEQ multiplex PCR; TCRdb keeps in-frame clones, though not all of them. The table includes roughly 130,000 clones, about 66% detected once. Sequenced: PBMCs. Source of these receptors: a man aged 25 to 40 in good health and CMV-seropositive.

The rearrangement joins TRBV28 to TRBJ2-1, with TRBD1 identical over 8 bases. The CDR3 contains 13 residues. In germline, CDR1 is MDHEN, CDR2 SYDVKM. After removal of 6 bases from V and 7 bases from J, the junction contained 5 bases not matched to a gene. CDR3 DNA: TGTGCCAGCAGCCCAGGGGGCTTTAATGAGCAGTTCTTC. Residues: CASSPGGFNEQFF.

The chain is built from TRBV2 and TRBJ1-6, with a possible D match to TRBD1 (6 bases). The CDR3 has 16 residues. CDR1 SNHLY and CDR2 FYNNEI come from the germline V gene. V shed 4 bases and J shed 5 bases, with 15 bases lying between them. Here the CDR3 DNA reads TGTGCCAGCAGTGCGGTTCCAGGACAGCATAATTCACCCCTCCACTTT. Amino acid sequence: CASSAVPGQHNSPLHF.

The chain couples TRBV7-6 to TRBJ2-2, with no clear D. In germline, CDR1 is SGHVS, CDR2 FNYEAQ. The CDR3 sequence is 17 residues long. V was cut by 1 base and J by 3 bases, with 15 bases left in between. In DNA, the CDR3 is TGTGCCAGCAGCTTAGGACCCGCCAGGTTTCACACCGGGGAGCTGTTTTTT. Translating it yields CASSLGPARFHTGELFF.

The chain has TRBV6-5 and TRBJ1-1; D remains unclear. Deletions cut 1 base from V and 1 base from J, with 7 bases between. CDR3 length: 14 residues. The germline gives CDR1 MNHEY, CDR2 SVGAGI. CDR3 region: CASSYLTGNTEAFF. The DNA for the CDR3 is TGTGCCAGCAGTTACTTAACCGGGAACACTGAAGCTTTCTTT.

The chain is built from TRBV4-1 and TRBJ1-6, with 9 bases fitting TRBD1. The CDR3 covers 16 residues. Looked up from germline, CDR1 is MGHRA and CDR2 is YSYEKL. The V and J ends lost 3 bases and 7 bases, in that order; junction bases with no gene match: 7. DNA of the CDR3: TGCGCCAGCAGCCAGACCCTCGGGACAGGGAATTCACCCCTCCACTTT. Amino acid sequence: CASSQTLGTGNSPLHF.

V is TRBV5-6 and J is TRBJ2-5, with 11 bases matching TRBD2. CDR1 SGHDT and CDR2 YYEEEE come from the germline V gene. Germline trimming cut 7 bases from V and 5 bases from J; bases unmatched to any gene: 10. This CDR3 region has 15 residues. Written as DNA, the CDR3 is TGTGCCAGCGAAATAGCGGGAGGGTATTGGGAGACCCAGTACTTC. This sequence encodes CASEIAGGYWETQYF. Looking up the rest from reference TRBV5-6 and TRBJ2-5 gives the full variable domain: DAGVTQSPTHLIKTRGQQVTLRCSPKSGHDTVSWYQQALGQGPQFIFQYYEEEERQRGNFPDRFSGHQFPNYSSELNVNALLLGDSALYLCASEIAGGYWETQYFGPGTRLLVL.

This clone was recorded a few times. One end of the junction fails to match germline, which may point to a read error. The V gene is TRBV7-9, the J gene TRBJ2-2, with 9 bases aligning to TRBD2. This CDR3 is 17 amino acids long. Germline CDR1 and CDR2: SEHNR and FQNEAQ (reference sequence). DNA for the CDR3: TGTTCCAGCAGCTCAGCGGGAGGCCCCTCGGGCACCGGGGAGCTGTTTTTT. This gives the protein CSSSSAGGPSGTGELFF.